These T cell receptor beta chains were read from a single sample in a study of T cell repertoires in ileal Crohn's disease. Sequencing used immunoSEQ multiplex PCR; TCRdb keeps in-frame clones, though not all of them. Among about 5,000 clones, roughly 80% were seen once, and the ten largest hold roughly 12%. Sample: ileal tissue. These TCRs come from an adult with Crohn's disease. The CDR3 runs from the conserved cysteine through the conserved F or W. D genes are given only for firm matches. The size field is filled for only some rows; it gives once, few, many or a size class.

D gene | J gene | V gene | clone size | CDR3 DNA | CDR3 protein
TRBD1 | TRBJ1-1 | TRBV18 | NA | TGTGCCAGCTCACCGAAACAGGGGTGGAACACTGAAGCTTTCTTT | CASSPKQGWNTEAFF
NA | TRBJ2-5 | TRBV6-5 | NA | TGTGCCAGCAGTTACTCGAGGAGGAGGACCCAAGAGACCCAGTACTTC | CASSYSRRRTQETQYF
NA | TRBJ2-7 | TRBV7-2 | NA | TGTGCCAGCAGCTTACGGACAGAATTCTCCTACGAGCAGTACTTC | CASSLRTEFSYEQYF
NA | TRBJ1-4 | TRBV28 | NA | TGTGCCAGCAGTCAGGCAACTAATGAAAAACTGTTTTTT | CASSQATNEKLFF
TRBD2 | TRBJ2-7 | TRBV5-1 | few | TGCGCCAGCAGCTTGGGGCCGGGGGGCGAGCAGTACTTC | CASSLGPGGEQYF
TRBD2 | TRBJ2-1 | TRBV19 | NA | TGTGCCAGTAGTATTCTAGCGGGGGGGCCGTACAATGAGCAGTTCTTC | CASSILAGGPYNEQFF
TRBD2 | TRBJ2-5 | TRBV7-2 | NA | TGTGCCAGCAGCTTAGGCTGGGGAACTAGCGGGGCCCCCCAAGAGACCCAGTACTTC | CASSLGWGTSGAPQETQYF
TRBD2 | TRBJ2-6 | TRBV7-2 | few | TGTGCCAGCACCCTGTCGGTAGCGGGGGCCACTGGGGCCAACGTCCTGACTTTC | CASTLSVAGATGANVLTF
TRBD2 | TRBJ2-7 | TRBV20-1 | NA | TGCAGTGGGACGGGGGGGCACGAGCAGTACTTC | CSGTGGHEQYF
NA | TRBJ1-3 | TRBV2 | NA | TGTGCCAGCGGGGGGTACACCATATATTTT | CASGGYTIYF
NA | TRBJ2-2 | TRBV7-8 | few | TGTGCCAGCAGCTTCTCAGGGGCTTCGGACACCGGGGAGCTGTTTTTT | CASSFSGASDTGELFF
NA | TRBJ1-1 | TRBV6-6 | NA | TGTGCCAGCAGTCCTAGGGGGGGGAGGAACACTGAAGCTTTCTTT | CASSPRGGRNTEAFF
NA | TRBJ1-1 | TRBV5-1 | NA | TGCGCCAGCAGCTTTGGCAGGCAGGGCACTGAAGCTTTCTTT | CASSFGRQGTEAFF
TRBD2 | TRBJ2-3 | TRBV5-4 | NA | TGTGCCAGCAGCTCCCGAACTAGCGGGGGGGCCCTCGGGGCAGATACGCAGTATTTT | CASSSRTSGGALGADTQYF
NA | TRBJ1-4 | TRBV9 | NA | TGTGCCAGCAGCGTAGAAGCAAGTGAAAAACTGTTTTTT | CASSVEASEKLFF
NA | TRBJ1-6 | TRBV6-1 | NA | TGTGCCAGCAGTGAAGTCAGGTTCAATTCACCCCTCCACTTT | CASSEVRFNSPLHF
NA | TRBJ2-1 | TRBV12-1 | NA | TGTGCCAGCCCCTCCTCAGGGGGATACAATGAGCAGTTCTTC | CASPSSGGYNEQFF
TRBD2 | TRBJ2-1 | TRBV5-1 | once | TGCGCCAGCAGCCTAGGGACTACCCCCAATGAGCAGTTCTTC | CASSLGTTPNEQFF
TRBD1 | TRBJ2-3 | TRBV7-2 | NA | TGTGCCAGCAGCTTTGGGACAGGGGGCCGCACAGATACGCAGTATTTT | CASSFGTGGRTDTQYF
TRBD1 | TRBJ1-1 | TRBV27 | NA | TGTGCCAGCAGACCTGACAGGGCCAACACTGAAGCTTTCTTT | CASRPDRANTEAFF
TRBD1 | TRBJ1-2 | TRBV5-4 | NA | TGTGCCAGCAGCTTGGAGACAGGGGGTGGCTACACCTTC | CASSLETGGGYTF
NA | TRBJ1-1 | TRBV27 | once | TGTGCCAGCAGTTTATCGCGACAGAACACTGAAGCTTTCTTT | CASSLSRQNTEAFF
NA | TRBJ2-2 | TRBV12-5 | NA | TGTGCTAGTGGTTTGGGAATAAACATCGGGGAGCTGTTTTTT | CASGLGINIGELFF
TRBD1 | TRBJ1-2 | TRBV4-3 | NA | TGCGCCAGCAGCCAAGATTATGGGACAGGGTCGAATGGCTACACCTTC | CASSQDYGTGSNGYTF
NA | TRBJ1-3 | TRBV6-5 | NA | TGTGCCAGCAAGGGGGTTAACTCTGGAAACACCATATATTTT | CASKGVNSGNTIYF
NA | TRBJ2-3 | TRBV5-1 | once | TGCGCCAGCAGCGCCGGGACAAGTTCTAGCACAGATACGCAGTATTTT | CASSAGTSSSTDTQYF
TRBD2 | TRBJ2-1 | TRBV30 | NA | TGTGCCTGGACGCCTAGCGGTTACTACAATGAGCAGTTCTTC | CAWTPSGYYNEQFF
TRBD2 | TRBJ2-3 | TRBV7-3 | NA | TGTGCCAGCAGCTTAAAGGGTCGGTGGGCGGGGGGGCAATTGGATACGCAGTATTTT | CASSLKGRWAGGQLDTQYF
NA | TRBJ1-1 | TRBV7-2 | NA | TGTGCCAGCAGCGTTTTGGAGGGAACTGAAGCTTTCTTT | CASSVLEGTEAFF
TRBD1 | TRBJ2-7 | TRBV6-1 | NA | TGTGCCAGCAGCCAGGACAGGGCCTACGAGCAGTACTTC | CASSQDRAYEQYF
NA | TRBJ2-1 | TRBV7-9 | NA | TGTGCCAGCAGCCCTGAGGCGGGGGCCTTCTCGTTCTTC | CASSPEAGAFSFF
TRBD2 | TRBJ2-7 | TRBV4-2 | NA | TGTGCCAGCAGCCAACCCGGGGGGGACACCTACGAGCAGTACTTC | CASSQPGGDTYEQYF
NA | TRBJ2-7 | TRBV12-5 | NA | TGTGCTAGTGGTTTGCGCCTTTGGGGAGCTATAACGAGCTCCTACGAGCAGTACTTC | CASGLRLWGAITSSYEQYF
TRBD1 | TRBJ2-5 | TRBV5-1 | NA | TGCGCCAGCAGCCTCGAGGGGGCCCAAGAGACCCAGTACTTC | CASSLEGAQETQYF
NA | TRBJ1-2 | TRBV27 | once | TGTGCCAGCAGTTCACCGGGGAGGGGGTCTAACTATGGCTACACCTTC | CASSSPGRGSNYGYTF
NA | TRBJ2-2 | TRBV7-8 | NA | TGTGCCAGCAGCCCTCTAGCAGCCGGGGAGCTGTTTTTT | CASSPLAAGELFF
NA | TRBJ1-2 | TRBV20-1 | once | TGCAGTGCTCGGACACCCCCCGGCTACACCTTC | CSARTPPGYTF
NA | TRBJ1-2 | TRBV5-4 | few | TGTGCCAGCAGGGGGGGGGTCGGGATTCGCGGCTACACCTTC | CASRGGVGIRGYTF
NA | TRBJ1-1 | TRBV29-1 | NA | TGCAGCGTTCCGGGGTGGAACACTGAAGCTTTCTTT | CSVPGWNTEAFF
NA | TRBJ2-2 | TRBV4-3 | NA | TGCGCCAGCAGCCAAGATTTTGCCTTAGGGGATACCGGGGAGCTGTTTTTT | CASSQDFALGDTGELFF
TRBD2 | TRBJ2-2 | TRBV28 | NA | TGTGCCAGCGTCCAGGGAGGGGCGCGCACCGGGGAGCTGTTTTTT | CASVQGGARTGELFF
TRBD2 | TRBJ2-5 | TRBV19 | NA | TGTGCCAGTAGTATATTCTTGGGGGGGCAAGAGACCCAGTACTTC | CASSIFLGGQETQYF
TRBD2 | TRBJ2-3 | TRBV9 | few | TGTGCCAGCAGCGTAGGACTAGCGGCCACAGATACGCAGTATTTT | CASSVGLAATDTQYF
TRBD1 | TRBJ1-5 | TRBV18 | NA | TGTGCCAGCTCCAGGACAGGGCTGGGGCAGCCCCAGCATTTT | CASSRTGLGQPQHF
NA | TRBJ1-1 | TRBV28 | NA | TGTGCCAGCAGTTCCCCAGGCTCGACAGAGAACACTGAAGCTTTCTTT | CASSSPGSTENTEAFF
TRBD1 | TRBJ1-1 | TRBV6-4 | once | TGTGCCAGCAGTGACGGGACAGGGGGCACTGAAGCTTTCTTT | CASSDGTGGTEAFF
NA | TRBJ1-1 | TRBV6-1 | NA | TGTGCCAGCAGAGCCAAGAGGAACACTGAAGCTTTCTTT | CASRAKRNTEAFF
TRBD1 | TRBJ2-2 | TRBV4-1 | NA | TGCGCCAGCAGCCGAGGGACAGACACCGGGGAGCTGTTTTTT | CASSRGTDTGELFF
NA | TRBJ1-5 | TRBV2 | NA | TGTGCCAGCAGCCCGACAGGACAGAGCAATCAGCCCCAGCATTTT | CASSPTGQSNQPQHF
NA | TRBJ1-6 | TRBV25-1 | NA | TGTGCCAGCAGCGGAACAGGGTTCAGCTCACCCCTCCACTTT | CASSGTGFSSPLHF
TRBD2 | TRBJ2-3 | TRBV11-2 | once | TGTGCCAGCAGCTTAGGAGCTAGCGGGGTCACAGATACGCAGTATTTT | CASSLGASGVTDTQYF
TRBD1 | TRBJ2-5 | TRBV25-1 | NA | TGTGCCAGCAGTGAGAAGTTAGGGACAGGGGGTGAAGAGACCCAGTACTTC | CASSEKLGTGGEETQYF
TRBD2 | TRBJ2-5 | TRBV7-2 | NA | TGTGCCAGCAGCTTGCTAGCGGGGGGCGGGGGAGAGACCCAGTACTTC | CASSLLAGGGGETQYF
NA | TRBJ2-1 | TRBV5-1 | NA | TGCGCCAGCAGCCCGCAGGGGAACTACAATGAGCAGTTCTTC | CASSPQGNYNEQFF